This T cell receptor beta chain came from a study of blood T cell repertoires in COVID-19. The overall study: PBMCs, B-cell-depleted T cells, or T cells provided the cDNA or gDNA that made up the material.

Participants came from under 30 US areas, aged roughly 18 to 90 years. V trimming: 7 bases; J trimming: 5 bases; junction bases outside the gene matches: 7. Germline CDR1 and CDR2: MNHEY and SVGAGI. This CDR3 is 14 amino acids long. Clones were read by immunoSEQ multiplex PCR, and TCRdb kept only the in-frame ones, dropping some. The sample has about 240,000 clones; around 85% are singletons. This chain joins TRBV6-5 and TRBJ2-2, with 7 bases that match TRBD2. Sequences were obtained from PBMCs or T cells enriched from blood (not recorded which). The TCR comes from a woman between 40 and 55 years old with acute COVID-19. CDR3 in DNA: TGTGCCAGCACCCCGGGACTACAAACCGGGGAGCTGTTTTTT. Translation: CASTPGLQTGELFF.